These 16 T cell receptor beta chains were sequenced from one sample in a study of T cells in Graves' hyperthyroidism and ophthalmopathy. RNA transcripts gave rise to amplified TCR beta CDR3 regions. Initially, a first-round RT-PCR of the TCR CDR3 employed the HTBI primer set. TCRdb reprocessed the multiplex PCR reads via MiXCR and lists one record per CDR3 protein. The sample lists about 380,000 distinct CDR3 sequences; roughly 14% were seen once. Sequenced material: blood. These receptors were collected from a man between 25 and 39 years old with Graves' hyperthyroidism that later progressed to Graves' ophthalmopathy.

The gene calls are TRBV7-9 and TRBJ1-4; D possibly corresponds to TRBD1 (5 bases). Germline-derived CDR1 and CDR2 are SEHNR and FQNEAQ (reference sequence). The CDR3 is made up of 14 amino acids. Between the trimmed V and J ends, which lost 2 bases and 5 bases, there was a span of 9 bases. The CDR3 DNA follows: TGTGCCAGCAGCTTACCTACAGGCAATGAAAAACTGTTTTTT. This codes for CASSLPTGNEKLFF.

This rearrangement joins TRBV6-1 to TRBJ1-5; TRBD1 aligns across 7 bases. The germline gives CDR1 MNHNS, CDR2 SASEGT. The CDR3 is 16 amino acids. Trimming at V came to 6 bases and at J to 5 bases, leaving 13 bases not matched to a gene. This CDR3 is CASRQKTGLGYQPQHF. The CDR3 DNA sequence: TGTGCCAGCAGGCAAAAGACAGGGTTGGGATATCAGCCCCAGCATTTT.

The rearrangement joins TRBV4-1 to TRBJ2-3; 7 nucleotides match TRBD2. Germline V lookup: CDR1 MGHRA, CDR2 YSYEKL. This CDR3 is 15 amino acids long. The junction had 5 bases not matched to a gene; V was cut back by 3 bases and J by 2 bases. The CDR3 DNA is TGCGCCAGCAGCCAGGGGCGGGGGAACACAGATACGCAGTATTTT. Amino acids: CASSQGRGNTDTQYF.

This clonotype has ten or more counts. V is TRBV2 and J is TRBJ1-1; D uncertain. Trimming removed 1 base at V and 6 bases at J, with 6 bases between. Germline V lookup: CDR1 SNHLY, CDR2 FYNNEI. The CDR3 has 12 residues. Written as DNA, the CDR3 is TGTGCCAGCAGTGAAGAAAGGCCTGAAGCTTTCTTT. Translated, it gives CASSEERPEAFF. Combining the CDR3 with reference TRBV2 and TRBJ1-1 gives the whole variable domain EPEVTQTPSHQVTQMGQEVILRCVPISNHLYFYWYRQILGQKVEFLVSFYNNEISEKSEIFDDQFSVERPDGSNFTLKIRSTKLEDSAMYFCASSEERPEAFFGQGTRLTVV.

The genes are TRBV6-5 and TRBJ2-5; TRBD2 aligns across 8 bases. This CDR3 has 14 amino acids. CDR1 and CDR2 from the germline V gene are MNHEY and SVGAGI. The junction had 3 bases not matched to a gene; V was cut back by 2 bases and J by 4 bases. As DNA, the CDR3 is TGTGCCAGCAGTTACGGGACTAGTCGAGAGACCCAGTACTTC. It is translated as CASSYGTSRETQYF.

The CDR3 spells CSARAGAMNTEAFF. CDR3 nucleotides: TGCAGTGCTAGAGCGGGGGCTATGAACACTGAAGCTTTCTTT. The chain uses TRBV20-1 and TRBJ1-1, with D maybe TRBD1 (6 bases). Germline V gene data show CDR1 as DFQATT and CDR2 as SNEGSKA (reference sequence). The germline V and J ends were trimmed by 1 base and 0 bases, with 9 bases remaining between them. This CDR3 has 14 residues.

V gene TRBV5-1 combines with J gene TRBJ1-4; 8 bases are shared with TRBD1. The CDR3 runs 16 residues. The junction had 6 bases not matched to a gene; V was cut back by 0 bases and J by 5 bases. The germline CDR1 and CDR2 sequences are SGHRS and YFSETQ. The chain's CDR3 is CASSLEPGQVNEKLFF. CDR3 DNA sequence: TGCGCCAGCAGCTTGGAACCGGGACAGGTCAATGAAAAACTGTTTTTT. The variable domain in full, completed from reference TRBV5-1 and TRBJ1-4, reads KAGVTQTPRYLIKTRGQQVTLSCSPISGHRSVSWYQQTPGQGLQFLFEYFSETQRNKGNFPGRFSGRQFSNSRSEMNVSTLELGDSALYLCASSLEPGQVNEKLFFGSGTQLSVL.

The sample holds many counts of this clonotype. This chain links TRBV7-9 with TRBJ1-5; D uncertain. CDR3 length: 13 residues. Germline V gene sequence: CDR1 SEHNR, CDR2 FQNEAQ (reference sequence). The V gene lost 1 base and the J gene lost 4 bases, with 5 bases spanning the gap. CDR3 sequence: CASSLVDNQPQHF. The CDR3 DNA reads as TGTGCCAGCAGCTTAGTGGATAATCAGCCCCAGCATTTT.

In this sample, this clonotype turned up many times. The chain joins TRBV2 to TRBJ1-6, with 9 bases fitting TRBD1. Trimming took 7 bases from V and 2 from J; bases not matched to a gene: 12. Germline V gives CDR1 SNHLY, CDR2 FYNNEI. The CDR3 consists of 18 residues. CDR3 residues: CASKDRLRDRAYNSPLHF. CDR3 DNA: TGTGCCAGCAAAGACCGCCTCCGGGACAGGGCCTATAATTCACCCCTCCACTTT.

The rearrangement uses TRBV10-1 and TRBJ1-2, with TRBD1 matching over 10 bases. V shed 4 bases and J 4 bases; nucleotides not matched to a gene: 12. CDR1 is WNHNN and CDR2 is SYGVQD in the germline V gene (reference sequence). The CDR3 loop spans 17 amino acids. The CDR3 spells CASSVRDRGSIGYGYTF. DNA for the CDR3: TGCGCCAGCAGTGTACGGGACAGGGGTTCGATAGGCTATGGCTACACCTTC.

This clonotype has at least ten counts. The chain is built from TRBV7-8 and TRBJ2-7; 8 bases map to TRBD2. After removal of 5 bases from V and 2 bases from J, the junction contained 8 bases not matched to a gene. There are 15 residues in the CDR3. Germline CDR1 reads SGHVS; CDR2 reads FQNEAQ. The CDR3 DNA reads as TGTGCCAGCAGCACGGGGGGGGGTGGGGCCTACGAGCAGTACTTC. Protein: CASSTGGGGAYEQYF.

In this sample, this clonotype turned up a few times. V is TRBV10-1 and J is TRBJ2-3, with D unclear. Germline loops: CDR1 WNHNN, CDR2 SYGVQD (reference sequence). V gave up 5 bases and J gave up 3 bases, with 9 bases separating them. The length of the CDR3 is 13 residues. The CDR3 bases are TGCGCCAGCAGTAAGGCGGATACAGATACGCAGTATTTT. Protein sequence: CASSKADTDTQYF.

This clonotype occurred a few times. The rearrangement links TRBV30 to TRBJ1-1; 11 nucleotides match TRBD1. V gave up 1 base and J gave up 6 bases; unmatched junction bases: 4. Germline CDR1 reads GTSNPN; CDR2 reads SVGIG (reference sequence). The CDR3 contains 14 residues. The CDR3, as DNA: TGTGCCTGGAGTGATCGGGACAGGGGGGCTGAAGCTTTCTTT. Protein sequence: CAWSDRDRGAEAFF.

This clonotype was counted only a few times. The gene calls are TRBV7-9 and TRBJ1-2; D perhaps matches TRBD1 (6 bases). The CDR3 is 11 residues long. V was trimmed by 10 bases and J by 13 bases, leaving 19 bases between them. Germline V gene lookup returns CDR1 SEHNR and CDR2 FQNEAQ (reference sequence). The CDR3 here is CAITGGAHITF. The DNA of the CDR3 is TGTGCCATCACCGGGGGGGCGCATATCACCTTC.

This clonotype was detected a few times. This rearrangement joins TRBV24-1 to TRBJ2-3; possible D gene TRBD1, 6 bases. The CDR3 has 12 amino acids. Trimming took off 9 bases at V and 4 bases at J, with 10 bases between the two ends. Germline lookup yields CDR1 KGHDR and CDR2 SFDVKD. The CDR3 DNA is TGTGCCACCTCCCAGGGGTCAGATACGCAGTATTTT. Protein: CATSQGSDTQYF.

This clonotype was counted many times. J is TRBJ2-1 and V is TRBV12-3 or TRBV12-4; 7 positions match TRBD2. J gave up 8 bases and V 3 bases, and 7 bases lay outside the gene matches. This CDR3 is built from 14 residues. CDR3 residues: CASSFWEGNDEQFF. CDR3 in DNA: TGTGCCAGCAGTTTTTGGGAGGGGAATGATGAGCAGTTCTTC.